The TCR beta chain described here comes from a study of T cell responses to AZD1222 COVID-19 vaccine. Study-wide results and limits: Mostly white British, mostly female donors; authors suggested clonal diversity may be underestimated. Epitopes outside B.1.351 and B.1.1.7 mutated regions reportedly drew nearly half of spike TCRs. At baseline, seropositivity was found in only six or seven AZD1222 recipients.

About this clone itself: The target antigen is unknown.

TCRdb's table, derived via immunoSEQ multiplex PCR, lists solely in-frame clones and lacks some. The sample consists of 150,000 to 200,000 clones, over 80% of them appearing once. The ends were cut back, 3 bases at V and 3 bases at J, with 8 bases in the middle. The CDR3 is made up of 13 amino acids. The sample in question was peripheral blood, obtained 28 days after the second dose of the MenACWY control vaccine. J is TRBJ1-1 and V is TRBV12-3 or TRBV12-4, with unresolved D. This receptor was obtained from an adult who received the MenACWY meningococcal vaccine as a control. The CDR3 spells CASSFNGYTEAFF. For the CDR3, the DNA is TGTGCCAGCAGTTTCAACGGCTACACTGAAGCTTTCTTT.